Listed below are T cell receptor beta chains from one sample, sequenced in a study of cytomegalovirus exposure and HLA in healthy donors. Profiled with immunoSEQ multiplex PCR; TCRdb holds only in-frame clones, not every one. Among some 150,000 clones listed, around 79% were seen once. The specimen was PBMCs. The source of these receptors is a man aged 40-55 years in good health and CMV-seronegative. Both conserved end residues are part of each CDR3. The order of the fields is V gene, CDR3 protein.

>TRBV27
CASSFNRENIQYF
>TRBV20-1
CSARVGEQYF
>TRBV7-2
CASSLLARNEQFF
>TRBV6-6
CASSLKNSQYF
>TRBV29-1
CSVSAGPEQFF
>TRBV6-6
CASSSPETQYF
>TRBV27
CASKSGGASYEQYF
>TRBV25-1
CASSPAGVVKNIQYF
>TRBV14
CASSQVGGSYNEQFF
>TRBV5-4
CASSHVRTASSGANVLTF
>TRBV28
CASSGHYGYTF